This TCR beta chain is from a study of blood T cell repertoires in COVID-19. Across the study: The origin of the acute and convalescent COVID-19 samples was the United States, Italy and Spain. T cells, B-cell-depleted T cells, or PBMCs provided the cDNA or gDNA that served as material.

The CDR3 contains 14 residues. In germline, CDR1 is ENHRY, CDR2 SYGVKD. V gave up 3 bases and J gave up 4 bases; unmatched junction bases: 2. Clones were read by immunoSEQ multiplex PCR, and TCRdb kept only the in-frame ones, dropping some. The sample shows roughly 50,000 clones, around 80% of them seen only once. The rearrangement uses TRBV10-3 and TRBJ2-2; TRBD1 matches at 7 bases. The sequence came from a man in his fifties with acute or convalescent COVID-19. Input material: peripheral blood. The CDR3 loop reads CAISDAGGTGELFF. The CDR3 nucleotides read TGTGCCATCAGTGACGCAGGGGGCACCGGGGAGCTGTTTTTT.